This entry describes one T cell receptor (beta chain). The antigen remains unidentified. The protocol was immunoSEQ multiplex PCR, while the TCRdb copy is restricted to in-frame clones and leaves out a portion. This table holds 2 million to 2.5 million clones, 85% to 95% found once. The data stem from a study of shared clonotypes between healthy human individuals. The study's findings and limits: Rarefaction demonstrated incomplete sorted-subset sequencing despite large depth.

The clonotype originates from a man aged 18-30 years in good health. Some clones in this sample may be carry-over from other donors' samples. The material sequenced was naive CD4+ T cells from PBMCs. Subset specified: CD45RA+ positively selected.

The CDR3 sequence: CASSDWTGMNTEAFF. The CDR3 DNA sequence: TGCGCCAGCAGCGACTGGACAGGGATGAACACTGAAGCTTTCTTT. This rearrangement joins TRBV5-1 to TRBJ1-1; 8 nucleotides agree with TRBD1. Germline CDR1 reads SGHRS; CDR2 reads YFSETQ. The CDR3 contains 15 residues. V was pared by 4 bases and J by 0 bases, with 5 bases of the junction left unmatched.